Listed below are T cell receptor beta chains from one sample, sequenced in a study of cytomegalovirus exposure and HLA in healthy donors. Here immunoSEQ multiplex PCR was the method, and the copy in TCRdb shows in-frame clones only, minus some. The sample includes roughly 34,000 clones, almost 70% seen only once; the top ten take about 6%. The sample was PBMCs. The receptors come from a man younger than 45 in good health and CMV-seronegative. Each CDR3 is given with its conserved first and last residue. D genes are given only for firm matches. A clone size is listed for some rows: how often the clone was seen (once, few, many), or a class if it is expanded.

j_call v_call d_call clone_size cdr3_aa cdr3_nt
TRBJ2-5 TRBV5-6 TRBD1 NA CASSFMGQGRETQYF TGTGCCAGCAGCTTCATGGGACAGGGACGGGAGACCCAGTACTTC
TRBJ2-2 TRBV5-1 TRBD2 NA CATRRTRGEATGELFF TGCGCCACCCGTCGGACCCGGGGGGAGGCCACCGGGGAGCTGTTTTTT
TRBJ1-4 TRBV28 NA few CASGWGEEKLFF TGTGCCAGCGGTTGGGGGGAAGAAAAACTGTTTTTT
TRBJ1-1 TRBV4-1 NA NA CASSQPSGGTEAFF TGCGCCAGCAGCCAACCTTCGGGAGGGACTGAAGCTTTCTTT
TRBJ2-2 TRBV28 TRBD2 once CASFLNRGSALNTGELFF TGTGCCAGCTTCCTTAACCGCGGGAGTGCGTTGAACACCGGGGAGCTGTTTTTT
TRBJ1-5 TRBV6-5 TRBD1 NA CASSLRGNQPQHF TGTGCCAGCAGTCTCAGGGGGAATCAGCCCCAGCATTTT
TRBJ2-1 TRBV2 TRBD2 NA CASQKEQQGLFKFF TGTGCCAGCCAGAAGGAGCAGCAGGGACTATTCAAGTTCTTC
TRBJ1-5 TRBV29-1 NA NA CSVADTSNQPQHF TGCAGCGTTGCGGACACCAGCAATCAGCCCCAGCATTTT
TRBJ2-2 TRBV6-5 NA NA CASSYSRRTGELFF TGTGCCAGCAGTTACTCGCGGAGAACCGGGGAGCTGTTTTTT
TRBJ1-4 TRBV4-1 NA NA CASSHSRVNEKLFF TGCGCCAGCAGCCATTCGAGGGTTAATGAAAAACTGTTTTTT
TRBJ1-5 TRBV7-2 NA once CASSLVATSNQPQHF TGTGCCAGCAGCTTAGTAGCCACTAGCAATCAGCCCCAGCATTTT
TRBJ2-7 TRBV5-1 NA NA CASSLRGASYEQYF TGCGCCAGCAGCTTACGGGGGGCCTCCTACGAGCAGTACTTC
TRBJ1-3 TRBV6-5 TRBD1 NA CASRQGAYGNTIYF TGTGCCAGCAGACAGGGGGCGTATGGAAACACCATATATTTT
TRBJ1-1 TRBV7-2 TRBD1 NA CASSPTGGAESAEAFF TGTGCCAGCAGCCCTACAGGGGGCGCGGAGTCCGCTGAAGCTTTCTTT
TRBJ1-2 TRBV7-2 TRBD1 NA CASSLVSGDSNVYGYTF TGTGCCAGCAGCTTAGTTTCAGGGGACAGTAACGTCTATGGCTACACCTTC
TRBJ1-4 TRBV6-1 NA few CASSGTGSVREKLFF TGTGCCAGCAGTGGTACAGGGTCTGTGAGGGAAAAACTGTTTTTT